This TCR beta chain is drawn from a study of shared clonotypes between healthy human individuals (dated by TCRdb to 2018 to 2020). For context, the study as a whole: The cohort comprised a couple of women and a few men aged 18 to 49 years. Each donor's leukapheresis produced roughly between roughly 0.85 and 9.5 billion PBMCs. For each donor, CD4 naive and CD4 memory were each run on three plates, CD8 naive on two plates, and CD8 memory on one plate. To increase sequencing depth and limit assay-specific biases, TCR repertoire library preparation and sequencing were carried out by different laboratories using diverse techniques. Blood TCR repertoires of about five healthy adults were deeply sequenced to estimate repertoire size and the extent of clonotype sharing between individuals. Results and caveats for the whole study, not just this receptor: Pairwise subsampling led to the expectation that sequencing depth would affect the degree of clonotype sharing among donors. The small number of donors limited the genetic and exposure-history diversity represented. Sampling was limited to blood, and TCR repertoires in tissue likely differ from TCR repertoires in blood. Estimated clonotype richness was generally larger for naive than for memory subsets. Compared with non-shared clonotypes, the clonotypes found in all four sorted-subset donors had higher generation probabilities. Roughly 5.2% of naive CD4, 3.5% of naive CD8, about 2.1% of memory CD4, and around 0.4% of memory CD8 clonotypes were shared across a handful of donors. Rarefaction of sorted-subset datasets indicated incomplete sequencing despite the large sequencing depth.

A note on this clone: The antigen this receptor binds is unknown. No much larger clone is present one base from it, and per-base qualities are unavailable.

TCR CDR3 regions were amplified from genomic DNA by multiplex PCR using the deep immunoSEQ assay. Extracted genomic DNA from each cell subset was distributed evenly across all wells of several immunoSEQ 96-well plates, and each plate was treated as a replicate. For sorted subsets, roughly 0.2 ug genomic DNA, equal to about 30,000 T cell genomes, was loaded into each replicate PCR. Purified libraries were measured with a Qubit 3.0 fluorometer, size-checked on a Bioanalyzer 2100, and measured again with the KAPA Library Quantification kit. Each immunoSEQ 96-well plate was sequenced on its own single-read 150-cycle Illumina NextSeq 550 flow cell. For the original study's pipeline: The immunoSEQ output contained only junctional sequences without quality scores, so filtering could not match that applied to full-length reads. Sequences were annotated with PyIR, a Python wrapper for IgBLAST v1.9, using IMGT germline references to assign V/J genes and CDR3. Any read was removed if the V/J assignment was weak (E-value above 1e-6), the CDR3 was missing, or the read contained stop codons, out-of-frame junctions, or ambiguous translated residues. V3J clonotypes were defined as sequences sharing an identical inferred V gene, J gene, and CDR3 amino acid sequence. Percentage overlap between repertoires was calculated by dividing the number of shared unique clonotypes by the size of the smaller repertoire. Richness of each repertoire was evaluated using RTK rarefaction, the Chao1 estimator, and Recon v2.1 estimates of unobserved clonotypes. Generation probabilities were computed with OLGA for all TCRbeta clonotypes obtained by the gDNA method from four donors. Not all clones reach the TCRdb copy of this immuneACCESS table, which keeps in-frame sequences only. Checked studies attribute under half of the gap to unresolved V genes and leave the rest unexplained. That table supplies the V and J calls and clone size; D and trimming were determined from the DNA. The sample table lists approximately 2.5 million clones, approximately 94% of them with a count of one. About 0.13% of the sample is in the top ten clones.

The donors were healthy, HIV-negative adults with no recently reported acute infections or vaccinations. Every donor was a Caucasian adult residing in Nashville, Tennessee, USA. CD4+ T cells were enriched by magnetic negative selection; naive cells were then positively selected on CD45RA, and the negative fraction formed the memory subset. Blood was obtained by leukapheresis, after which PBMCs were separated by Ficoll-Histopaque density gradient centrifugation and cryopreserved in liquid nitrogen vapor phase. Analytical flow cytometry was used to check the purity and quantity of every magnetically sorted T cell population. Genomic DNA was isolated from every sorted fraction and measured by UV absorbance on a Nanodrop 2000c. The junction shows trimming of 7 bases on V and 7 bases on J, plus 17 bases between the germline ends. Via the germline V gene (reference sequence), CDR1 is PRHDT and CDR2 FYEKMQ. The CDR3 has 14 amino acids, counting the end cysteine and phenylalanine. Only the CDR3 portion is preserved as DNA: 42 bases, with reading frame beginning at the first base.

The sequence is built from TRBV13 and TRBJ2-1, with a weak D call of TRBD2 (7 bases match). Sequences were obtained from naive CD4+ T cells sorted from blood. The sample's cell subset or site label, in plain terms: CD45RA+ positively selected. The receptor was derived from a man between 18 and 35 years old in good health. Read as DNA, the sequence is TGTGCCAGCACCGGGGGGACAAGGGATAATGAGCAGTTCTTC. This gives the protein CASTGGTRDNEQFF.